This TCR beta chain came from a study of Graves' ophthalmopathy and Graves' hyperthyroidism (dated by TCRdb to about 2018). With regard to the full study: Hyperthyroidism was considered stable if no progression to ophthalmopathy occurred within 18 months of follow-up. To tell Graves' ophthalmopathy apart from Graves' hyperthyroidism, and to predict which patients would progress to ophthalmopathy, the study relied on TCR beta repertoire signatures. In total, some 140 blood samples were TCR-sequenced: around 42 ophthalmopathy, some 75 hyperthyroidism and 17 hyperthyroidism-to-ophthalmopathy patients. A discovery set of about 99 patients (roughly 43 ophthalmopathy, 55 to 60 stable hyperthyroidism) was enrolled to explore V-J signatures distinguishing ophthalmopathy from hyperthyroidism. Following sample collection, hyperthyroidism patients were given methimazole at a starting dose of 30 mg daily, and ophthalmopathy patients were given high-dose intravenous methylprednisolone. In over 5 hyperthyroidism patients, the T-cell repertoires found in thyroid tissue were compared with those found in blood. The independent validation cohort included under 20 hyperthyroidism patients plus 17 patients who later progressed from hyperthyroidism to ophthalmopathy.

This clonotype has at least ten counts. The antigen this receptor binds is unknown. Nothing much larger sits one base from this clone, and base qualities are not available. Patients with hyperthyroidism were aged 18 to 65 years, had been newly diagnosed, and had a disease duration of less than 2 months. Patients with other autoimmune diseases, uncontrolled infections, pregnancy or lactation were excluded from the study. Clinical symptoms, serum thyroxine, TRAb, thyroid ultrasound and orbital computed tomography formed the basis of the diagnosis. Total RNA was extracted using Trizol reagent, and RNA quality was checked on an Agilent 2100 Bioanalyzer. For repertoire sequencing, the TCR beta CDR3 regions were amplified from RNA transcripts. The first round of RT-PCR was done with HTBI primers and the Qiagen OneStep RT-PCR kit, and was followed by a second round of multiplex PCR, then size selection and purification. The libraries underwent paired-end sequencing with 100 bp reads on an Illumina HiSeq2000. In the authors' own workflow: SOAPnuke was used for read processing, and reads with adapters, uncalled bases, a mean Phred below 15, or no exact constant-primer or identifier match were discarded. High-quality paired reads were merged with COPE v1.2.5. Each unique nucleotide sequence was defined as a clonotype, and clonotypes were aligned to IMGT TRB V, D and J references with MiTCR v1.1. The analysis was limited to V-J combinations with a frequency above 0.0001, which together covered more than 99% of repertoires. For each V-J combination, a TCR clonal expansion and chaos score was defined as F50 clonal expansion divided by the chaos observed in the TCRdist matrix. Welch's t-statistics and random forest were used to narrow the features down to around 12 V-J combinations, which were then fed into a naive Bayes classifier. The similarity between thyroid and blood repertoires was quantified using the Morisita-Horn index. Using fastp at Q25 and MiXCR, TCRdb reprocessed the public reads and kept productive beta chains. A single entry per CDR3 protein holds the most common genes and DNA from its merged rows. These V and J calls originate from TCRdb's pipeline instead of the authors' own analysis. The sample yields around 1.1 million distinct CDR3 sequences; 35% to 40% were counted once. Jointly, the top ten make up roughly 11% of the sample.

The CDR3 starts with the cysteine, ends with the phenylalanine, and has 18 residues. The read is trimmed to its CDR3 DNA, 54 bases read in frame from base 1. Compared with germline, V lacks 5 bases and J lacks 4 bases; bases without a gene match: 10. The CDR1 and CDR2 encoded by the germline V gene are SGHRS and YFSETQ. Beyond this particular receptor, the publication reports: In cross-validation, the 13-signature model distinguished ophthalmopathy from stable hyperthyroidism with less than 90% sensitivity and approximately 81% specificity, while in the test set the corresponding values were about 80% and 75%. In validation, the model predicted ophthalmopathy progression with about 70% sensitivity and roughly 72% specificity; 12 predicted patients were CT-confirmed with GO in a median of approximately six months. Sample size was not predetermined statistically, and investigators were not blinded to group allocation. Most expanded thyroid clonotypes with frequency above 0.001 were also detected in blood, suggesting blood repertoires may reflect the thyroid immune response.

Input material: peripheral blood or thyroid tissue (not recorded which). This TCR derives from an adult man with Graves' hyperthyroidism. The chain links TRBV5-1 with TRBJ2-6, with 12 bases aligning to TRBD1. CDR3 sequence: CASRREGTGGSGANVLTF. The nucleotides are TGCGCCAGCAGAAGAGAAGGGACAGGGGGCTCAGGGGCCAACGTCCTGACTTTC.